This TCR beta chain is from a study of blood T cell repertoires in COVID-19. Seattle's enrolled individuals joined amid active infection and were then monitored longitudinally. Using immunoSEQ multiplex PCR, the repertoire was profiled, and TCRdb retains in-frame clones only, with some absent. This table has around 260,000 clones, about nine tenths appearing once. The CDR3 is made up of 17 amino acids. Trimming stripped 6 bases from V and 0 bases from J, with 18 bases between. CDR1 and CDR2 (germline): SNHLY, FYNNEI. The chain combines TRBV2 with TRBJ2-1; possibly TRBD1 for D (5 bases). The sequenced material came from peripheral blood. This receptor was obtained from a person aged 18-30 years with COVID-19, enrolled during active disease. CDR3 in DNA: TGTGCCAGCAGGGACCCAGCAGGGCCCCTCTCCTACAATGAGCAGTTCTTC. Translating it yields CASRDPAGPLSYNEQFF.